The present T cell receptor beta chain was sequenced within a study of blood T cells in healthy people across ages. Together with a sample-barcoded 5' primer, a J-beta primer mix was included in a second PCR lasting roughly 6 to 12 cycles. TCRdb fed the 5' RACE reads into MiXCR, producing one record per CDR3 protein. The data hold 650,000 to 700,000 distinct CDR3 sequences, with around 32% observed a single time. This clonotype was seen many times. Per germline, CDR1 SEHNR and CDR2 FQNEAQ (reference sequence). There are 13 residues in the CDR3. The V end was cut by 3 bases, the J end by 5 bases, with 10 bases between.

What was sequenced was blood. The chain has TRBV7-9 and TRBJ1-2; no reliable D call. The source is a woman of 80 years or more in good health. Here the CDR3 reads CASSFDTDYGYTF. The CDR3 coding sequence is TGTGCCAGCAGCTTCGACACGGATTATGGCTACACCTTC.